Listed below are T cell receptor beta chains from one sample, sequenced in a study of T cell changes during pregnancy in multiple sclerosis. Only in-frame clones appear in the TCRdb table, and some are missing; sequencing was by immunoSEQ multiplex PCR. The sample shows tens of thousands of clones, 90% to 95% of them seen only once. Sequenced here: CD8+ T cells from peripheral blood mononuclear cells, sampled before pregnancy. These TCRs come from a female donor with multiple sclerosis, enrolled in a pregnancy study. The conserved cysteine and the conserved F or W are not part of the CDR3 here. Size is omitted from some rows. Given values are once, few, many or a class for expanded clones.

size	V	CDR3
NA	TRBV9	ASSVAGEYYEQY
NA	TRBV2	ASRATSLSTDTQY
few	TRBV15	ATSGRESEAF
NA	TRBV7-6	ASSPDMSNYGYT
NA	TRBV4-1	ASSQEASGKFTDTQY
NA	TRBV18	ASSNNRDHGYT
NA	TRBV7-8	ASSPGTGETGELF
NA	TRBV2	ASRLAGGPGELF
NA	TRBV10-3	AISGEGVKEKLF
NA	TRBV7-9	ASSLRGQGTEAF
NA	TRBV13	ASSLGDRSYNSPLH
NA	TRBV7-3	ASSLTDSGYGYT
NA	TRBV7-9	ASSLGGGQPQH
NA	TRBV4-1	ASSRADGNTEAF
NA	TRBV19	ASSTGQGAYGYT
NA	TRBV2	ASSDRGPDQPQH
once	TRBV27	ASSLGRGNQPQH
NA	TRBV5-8	ASSIASGYEQY
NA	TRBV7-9	ASSPTRTRNYGYT
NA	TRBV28	ASSLYAGANSGNTIY
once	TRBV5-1	ASSAGGTDTQY
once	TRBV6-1	ASSESGESSYNEQF
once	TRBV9	ASSTREFTGINEQF
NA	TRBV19	ASRPGTGDEGTQY
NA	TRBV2	AVQLAGTWTDTQY
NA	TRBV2	ASRGGQRPYEQY
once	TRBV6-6	ASSYASVNYGYT
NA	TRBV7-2	ASSAQGPFSEQY
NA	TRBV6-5	ASSYSQDRMNTEAF
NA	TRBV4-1	ASSQENVEGQY
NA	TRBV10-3	AISGEQFGQPQH
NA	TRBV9	ASSVARGSSGNTIY
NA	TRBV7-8	ASSLYGGADTQY
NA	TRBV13	ASSLERGTEAF
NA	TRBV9	ASSVEGDSNQPQH
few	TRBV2	ASSDDGGEQY
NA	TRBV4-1	ASSQVWPGREAF
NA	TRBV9	ASSGSAWGYT
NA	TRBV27	ASSLEGMGHGYT
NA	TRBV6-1	ASSDLTFYEQY
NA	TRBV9	ASSPGQNTEAF
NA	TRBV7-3	ASSLTGQGNTEAF
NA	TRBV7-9	ASSLLIGEPDTQY
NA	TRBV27	ASSFAQAAYYEQY
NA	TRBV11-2	ASSSESNQPQH
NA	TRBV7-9	ASSLGPDSPNTGELF
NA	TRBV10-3	ATWDRDFSLH
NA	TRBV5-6	ASSLEASSGNEQF
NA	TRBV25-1	ASSSSDRVYTEAF
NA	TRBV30	AWRTGTGVYEQY
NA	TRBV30	AWRGGESYEQY
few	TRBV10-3	AIPRREAQH
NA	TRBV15	ATSAQVTEAF
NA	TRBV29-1	SVAGTDSNYGYT
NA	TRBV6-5	ASSYSPGGKNIQY